This TCR beta chain emerged from a study of shared clonotypes between healthy human individuals. About the research overall: Participating donors consisted of two women and a few men aged 18 to 49. Study outcomes and limitations: Incompleteness in sorted-subset sequencing, despite large depth, was shown by rarefaction.

About this clone: Its antigen is undetermined.

CD45RO negativity and positive selection for CCR7 defined naive CD8 cells, a population that excluded terminally differentiated effector memory CD45RA+ cells. The CDR3 length is 16 residues. Germline trimming cut 6 bases from V and 4 bases from J; bases unmatched to any gene: 12. Germline CDR1 is MNHNY and CDR2 is SVGAGI (reference sequence). Only in-frame clones appear in the TCRdb table, and some are missing; sequencing was by immunoSEQ multiplex PCR. The sample includes around 2,000,000 clones, just over 90% seen only once; the top ten take around 1.7%. The sequencing input was naive CD8+ T cells from PBMCs. J is TRBJ1-2 and V is TRBV6-6; 9 bases are a match to TRBD1. The TCR sequence derives from a man between 18 and 35 years old in good health. Some clones in this sample may be carry-over from other donors' samples. For the CDR3, the DNA is TGTGCCAGCAGCTTCTCAACGGGACAGGGAGTCTATGGCTACACCTTC. Protein sequence: CASSFSTGQGVYGYTF.